The 15 T cell receptor beta chains listed next were all sequenced from one sample in a study of T cell repertoires in cytomegalovirus infection. TCRdb ran MiXCR on the reads and lists one entry per CDR3 protein. The sample yields fewer than 250,000 distinct CDR3 sequences, roughly an eighth seen once. Sequences were obtained from PBMCs. All receptors come from a human donor in good health (CMV status not recorded). Some clones in this sample may be carry-over from other donors' samples.

About this clonotype itself: The CDR3 end shows no conserved phenylalanine or tryptophan, and so a read error is likely. The limits of the CDR3 on the DNA are not certain, so only TCRdb's listed CDR3 is given. The chain couples TRBV7-2 to TRBJ2-4; the table's D call TRBD1 went unverified against the DNA. From germline, CDR1 is SGHTA and CDR2 FQGNSA. Both ends counted, the CDR3 spans 12 residues. CDR3 protein: CASSLVRDRGWR.

There are a few counts of this clonotype. The gene calls are TRBV27 and TRBJ1-6; the D gene is possibly TRBD1 (6 bases). The germline V gene encodes CDR1 MNHEY and CDR2 SMNVEV (reference sequence). This CDR3 spans 16 amino acids. Trimming cost V 4 bases and J 5 bases, with 15 bases left between them. The CDR3: CASSSMQGINNSPLHF. In DNA, the CDR3 is TGTGCCAGCAGTTCAATGCAGGGGATAAATAATTCACCCCTCCACTTT.

There are a few counts of this clonotype. This chain links TRBV7-3 with TRBJ1-2, with a weak D call TRBD1 (5 bases). This CDR3 has 14 amino acids. V was cut by 3 bases and J by 3 bases, with 11 bases left in between. Germline V gene sequence: CDR1 SGHTA, CDR2 FQGTGA. CDR3 in amino acids: CASSLRGGDYGYTF. The CDR3 region has the DNA TGTGCCAGCAGCTTGCGGGGGGGGGACTATGGCTACACCTTC.

This clonotype was seen at least ten times. The CDR3: CATSTSLGGQNIQYF. Written as DNA, the CDR3 is TGTGCCACCTCGACTTCGTTGGGAGGTCAAAACATTCAGTACTTC. The genes are TRBV7-2 and TRBJ2-4; a possible D gene is TRBD2 (6 bases). The CDR3 has 15 amino acids. The germline V gene encodes CDR1 SGHTA and CDR2 FQGNSA. Trimming left V 10 bases short and J 5 bases short, with 21 bases between.

This clonotype was recorded a few times. Being one base from a much bigger clone, this may be a read error. The rearrangement uses TRBV5-6 and TRBJ2-7; no firm D call. The CDR3 is 12 residues long. Trimming cost V 3 bases and J 2 bases, with 6 bases left between them. Germline assignment: CDR1 SGHDT and CDR2 YYEEEE. Here the CDR3 reads CASSSPAYEQYF. CDR3 DNA sequence: TGTGCCAGCAGCTCCCCAGCCTACGAGCAGTACTTC.

This clonotype turned up a few times. The J gene is TRBJ2-3, the V gene TRBV5-4; 8 nucleotides line up with TRBD2. CDR1 is SGHNT and CDR2 is YYREEE in the germline V gene (reference sequence). V lost 4 bases to trimming and J lost 0 bases; unmatched junction nucleotides: 4. The CDR3 has 15 residues. CDR3 DNA: TGTGCCAGCAGCGGTCCTAGCGGGAGCACAGATACGCAGTATTTT. Protein sequence: CASSGPSGSTDTQYF.

This clonotype was counted a few times. The V call is TRBV7-3, the J call TRBJ2-5, with no clear D. Looked up from germline, CDR1 is SGHTA and CDR2 is FQGTGA. Trimming removed 5 bases from V and 4 bases from J, with 11 bases in between. CDR3 size: 13 residues. CDR3 sequence: CASSRGVRETQYF. The CDR3 DNA is TGTGCCAGCAGCCGAGGTGTTCGAGAGACCCAGTACTTC. Looking up the rest from reference TRBV7-3 and TRBJ2-5 gives the full variable domain: GAGVSQTPSNKVTEKGKYVELRCDPISGHTALYWYRQSLGQGPEFLIYFQGTGAADDSGLPNDRFFAVRPEGSVSTLKIQRTERGDSAVYLCASSRGVRETQYFGPGTRLLVL.

This clonotype is a singleton in its sample. This rearrangement joins TRBV6-8 to TRBJ2-2; 7 bases match TRBD1. Germline CDR1 and CDR2: MNHGY and SAAAGT. The CDR3 loop spans 13 amino acids. The V gene end was trimmed by 6 bases and the J gene end by 7 bases; junction bases not matched to a gene: 5. CDR3 in DNA: TGTGCCAGCAGCCGACAGGGTAGCGGGGAGCTGTTTTTT. Its translation is CASSRQGSGELFF.

Here the CDR3 reads CASREAWWKQNTEAFF. The CDR3 DNA follows: TGTGCCAGCAGAGAGGCCTGGTGGAAACAGAACACTGAAGCTTTCTTT. The rearrangement links TRBV6-4 to TRBJ1-1; D gene uncertain. From germline, CDR1 is MRHNA and CDR2 SNTAGT. The V end lost 6 bases, the J end lost 1 base, and 18 bases lay between the germline ends. This CDR3 spans 16 amino acids.

This clonotype was picked up many times. V and J are TRBV7-2 and TRBJ2-2, with TRBD1 matching 10 bases. Germline CDR1 is SGHTA and CDR2 is FQGNSA. V was clipped by 3 bases and J by 4 bases; unmatched bases: 5. The CDR3 is 16 residues long. The CDR3 nucleotides read TGTGCCAGCAGCTTTGGGGACAGGGGTACCACCGGGGAGCTGTTTTTT. This encodes CASSFGDRGTTGELFF.

The V gene is TRBV7-3, the J gene TRBJ2-1; no reliable D call. The V gene's germline CDR1 is SGHTA and CDR2 FQGTGA. With 4 bases removed from V and 6 bases from J, the gap between germline ends came to 16 bases. The CDR3 sequence is 15 residues long. CDR3 DNA sequence: TGTGCCAGCAGCTCGGGTCCTCCGGAGACCAATGAGCAGTTCTTC. It translates to CASSSGPPETNEQFF.

This clonotype showed up many times. The chain carries TRBV6-5 and TRBJ2-2; D gene unclear. V gave up 5 bases and J gave up 7 bases, with 14 bases separating them. Looked up from germline, CDR1 is MNHEY and CDR2 is SVGAGI. There are 14 residues in the CDR3. CDR3 residues: CASSPTGGLGELFF. The CDR3 DNA sequence: TGTGCCAGCAGTCCCACCGGCGGCCTCGGGGAGCTGTTTTTT.

This clonotype was observed many times. DNA of the CDR3: TGCAGTGCTAGGGCCGGTTATAGCAATCAGCCCCAGCATTTT. Residues: CSARAGYSNQPQHF. The V gene is TRBV20-1, the J gene TRBJ1-5; no reliable D call. The germline V and J ends were trimmed by 3 bases and 0 bases, with 9 bases remaining between them. The germline CDR1 and CDR2 sequences are DFQATT and SNEGSKA (reference sequence). The CDR3 spans 14 residues.

This clonotype was seen more than once but under ten times. The V gene is TRBV5-6, the J gene TRBJ2-5; no clear D. Trimming took 1 base from V and 1 from J, leaving 14 bases between them. The CDR3 runs 16 residues. The V gene's germline CDR1 is SGHDT and CDR2 YYEEEE. The CDR3 region has the DNA TGTGCCAGCAGCTTGAATACAGACATTTTCCAAGAGACCCAGTACTTC. This translates into CASSLNTDIFQETQYF.

This clonotype was observed at least ten times. J is TRBJ1-1 and V is TRBV7-2; D call uncertain. V was cut by 6 bases and J by 0 bases, with 14 bases left in between. The CDR3 runs 15 residues. Per germline, CDR1 SGHTA and CDR2 FQGNSA. The chain's CDR3 is CASSVGSLMNTEAFF. CDR3 DNA sequence: TGTGCCAGCAGTGTGGGCTCGCTCATGAACACTGAAGCTTTCTTT.